This T cell receptor beta chain was captured in a study of T-cell reconstitution after alpha-beta-depleted transplantation in children. The study's findings and limits: After transplant, high TCRbeta diversity at day 60 in some patients arose from surviving recipient T cells and thymic progenitors. Once a year had passed after transplant, T-cell counts and diversity came mostly from newly produced T cells. Reported findings indicate that, about two months after transplant, alpha-beta T cells came from several hundred expanded clones, which were derived from non-depleted graft cells.

This CDR3 is 15 amino acids long. With V trimmed by 6 bases and J by 5 bases, 10 bases remained unmatched. This clonotype was observed many times. Its antigen is unknown. Unique molecular identifiers were built into the TCRbeta library. MiXCR was run by TCRdb on the PCR reads, yielding one entry per CDR3 protein. The table lists around 94,000 distinct CDR3 sequences, approximately 6% of them singletons, with about 6% in the top ten. The source of this sequence is a female patient aged 2-9 years who had a stem cell transplant for Fanconi anemia, so the T cells may come from the graft donor. Sequenced material: PBMCs, mostly from graft donor cells, taken 60 days after TCRalphabeta/CD19-depleted stem cell transplant. This rearrangement joins TRBV12-3 or TRBV12-4 to TRBJ2-3, with TRBD2 matching 8 bases. The CDR3 sequence: CASRTGLDFRDTQYF. For the CDR3, the DNA is TGTGCCAGCAGAACGGGACTAGACTTCCGAGATACGCAGTATTTT.